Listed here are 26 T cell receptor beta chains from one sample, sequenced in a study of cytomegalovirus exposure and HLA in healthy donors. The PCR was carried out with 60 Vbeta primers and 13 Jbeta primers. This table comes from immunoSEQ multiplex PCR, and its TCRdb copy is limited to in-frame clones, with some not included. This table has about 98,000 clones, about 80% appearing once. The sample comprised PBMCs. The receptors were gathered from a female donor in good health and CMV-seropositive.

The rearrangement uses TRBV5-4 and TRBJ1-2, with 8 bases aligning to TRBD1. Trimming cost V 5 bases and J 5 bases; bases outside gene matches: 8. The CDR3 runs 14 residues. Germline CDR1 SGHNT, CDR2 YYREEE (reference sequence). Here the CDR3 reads CASRPPGQDYGYTF. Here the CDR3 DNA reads TGTGCCAGCAGGCCGCCGGGACAGGATTATGGCTACACCTTC.

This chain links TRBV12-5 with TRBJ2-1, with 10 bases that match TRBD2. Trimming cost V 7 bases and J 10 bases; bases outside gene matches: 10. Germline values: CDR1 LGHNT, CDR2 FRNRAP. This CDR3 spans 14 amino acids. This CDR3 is CASAGTSDYIEQFF. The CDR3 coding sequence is TGTGCTAGTGCCGGGACTAGCGACTACATAGAGCAGTTCTTC.

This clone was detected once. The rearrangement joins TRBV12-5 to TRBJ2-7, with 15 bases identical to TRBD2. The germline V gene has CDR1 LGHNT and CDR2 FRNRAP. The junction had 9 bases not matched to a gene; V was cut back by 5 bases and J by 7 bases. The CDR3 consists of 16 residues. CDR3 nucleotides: TGTGCTAGTGGTGCTGGACTAGCGGGGGGGCCTCGGGAGCAGTACTTC. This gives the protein CASGAGLAGGPREQYF.

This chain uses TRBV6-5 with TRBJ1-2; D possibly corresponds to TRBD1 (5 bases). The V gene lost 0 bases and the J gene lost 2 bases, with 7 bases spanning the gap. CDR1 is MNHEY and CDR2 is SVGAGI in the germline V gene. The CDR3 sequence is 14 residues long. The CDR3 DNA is TGTGCCAGCAGTTACTCGCCAGGGAACTATGGCTACACCTTC. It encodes CASSYSPGNYGYTF.

CDR3 sequence reads: CASSQIKQGLGNTIYF. The DNA of the CDR3 is TGCGCCAGCAGCCAAATAAAACAGGGTCTTGGAAACACCATATATTTT. This chain uses TRBV4-1 with TRBJ1-3, with D perhaps matching TRBD1 (6 bases). Trimming pared 2 bases from V and 3 bases from J, leaving 14 bases between. Germline assignment: CDR1 MGHRA and CDR2 YSYEKL. The CDR3 loop spans 16 amino acids.

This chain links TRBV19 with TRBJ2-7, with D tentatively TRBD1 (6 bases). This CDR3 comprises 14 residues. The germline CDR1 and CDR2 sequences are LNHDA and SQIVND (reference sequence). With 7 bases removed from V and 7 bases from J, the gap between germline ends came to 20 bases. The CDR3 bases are TGTGCCAGTACCCCTCGGGCAGGGGCGGGTGAGCAGTACTTC. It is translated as CASTPRAGAGEQYF.

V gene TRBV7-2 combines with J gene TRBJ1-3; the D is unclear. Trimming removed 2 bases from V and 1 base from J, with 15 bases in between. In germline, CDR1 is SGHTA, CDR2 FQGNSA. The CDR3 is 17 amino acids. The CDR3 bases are TGTGCCAGCAGCTTAAGTCCCGGGAAACTATCTGGAAACACCATATATTTT. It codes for CASSLSPGKLSGNTIYF. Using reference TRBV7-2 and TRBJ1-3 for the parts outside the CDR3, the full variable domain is GAGVSQSPSNKVTEKGKDVELRCDPISGHTALYWYRQSLGQGLEFLIYFQGNSAPDKSGLPSDRFSAERTGGSVSTLTIQRTQQEDSAVYLCASSLSPGKLSGNTIYFGEGSWLTVV.

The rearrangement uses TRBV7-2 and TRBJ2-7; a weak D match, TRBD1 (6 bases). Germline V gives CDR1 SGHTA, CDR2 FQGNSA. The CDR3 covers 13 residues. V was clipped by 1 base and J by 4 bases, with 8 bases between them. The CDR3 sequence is CASSLGGRYEQYF. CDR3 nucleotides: TGTGCCAGCAGCTTAGGGGGGCGTTACGAGCAGTACTTC.

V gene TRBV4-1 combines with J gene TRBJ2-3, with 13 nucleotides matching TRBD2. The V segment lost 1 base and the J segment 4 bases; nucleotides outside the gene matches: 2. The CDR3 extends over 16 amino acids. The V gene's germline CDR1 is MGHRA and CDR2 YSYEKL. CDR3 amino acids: CASSQVLAGGSDTQYF. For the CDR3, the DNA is TGCGCCAGCAGCCAAGTACTAGCGGGAGGGTCAGATACGCAGTATTTT.

CDR3 bases: TGTGCCAGCAGCTTCAATAACTATGGCTACACCTTC. Amino acids: CASSFNNYGYTF. The J gene is TRBJ1-2, the V gene TRBV11-2, with D unclear. CDR3 length: 12 residues. The germline gives CDR1 SGHAT, CDR2 FQNNGV. Trimming removed 3 bases from V and 1 base from J, with 3 bases in between. Based on the CDR3 plus reference TRBV11-2 and TRBJ1-2, the full variable domain is EAGVAQSPRYKIIEKRQSVAFWCNPISGHATLYWYQQILGQGPKLLIQFQNNGVVDDSQLPKDRFSAERLKGVDSTLKIQPAKLEDSAVYLCASSFNNYGYTFGSGTRLTVV.

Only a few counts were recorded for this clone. CDR3 bases: TGTGCCTGGAGTGTATCCCCCTCGGACAGGGGTAAGGGGACCTACGAGCAGTACTTC. It translates to CAWSVSPSDRGKGTYEQYF. The gene calls are TRBV30 and TRBJ2-5, with TRBD1 identical over 9 bases. With the DNA end fitting TRBJ2-7 better, the J assignment may be wrong. The CDR3 sequence is 19 residues long. Germline V gene lookup returns CDR1 GTSNPN and CDR2 SVGIG (reference sequence).

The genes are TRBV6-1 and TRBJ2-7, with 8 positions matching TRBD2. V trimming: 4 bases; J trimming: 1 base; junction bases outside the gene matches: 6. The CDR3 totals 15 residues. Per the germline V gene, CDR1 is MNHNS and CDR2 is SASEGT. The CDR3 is CASSARGGQSYEQYF. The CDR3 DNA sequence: TGTGCCAGCAGTGCCCGGGGGGGCCAGTCCTACGAGCAGTACTTC.

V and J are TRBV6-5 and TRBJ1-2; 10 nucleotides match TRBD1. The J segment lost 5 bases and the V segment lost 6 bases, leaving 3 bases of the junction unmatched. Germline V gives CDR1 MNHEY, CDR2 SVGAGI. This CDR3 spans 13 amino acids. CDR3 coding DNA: TGTGCCAGCAGAAGGACAGGGGGGTATGGCTACACCTTC. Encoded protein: CASRRTGGYGYTF.

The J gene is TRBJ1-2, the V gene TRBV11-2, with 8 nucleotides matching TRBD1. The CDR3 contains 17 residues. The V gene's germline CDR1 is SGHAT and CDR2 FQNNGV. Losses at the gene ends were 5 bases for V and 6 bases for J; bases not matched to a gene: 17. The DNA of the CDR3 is TGTGCCAGCAGCCGACTTCGGAGTAGAACAGGGGGGCATGGCTACACCTTC. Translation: CASSRLRSRTGGHGYTF.

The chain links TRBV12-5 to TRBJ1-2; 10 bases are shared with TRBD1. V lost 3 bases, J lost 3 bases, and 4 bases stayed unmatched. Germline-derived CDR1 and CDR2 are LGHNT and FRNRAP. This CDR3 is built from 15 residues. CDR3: CASGFDRGLDYGYTF. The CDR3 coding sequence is TGTGCTAGTGGTTTCGACAGGGGGCTCGACTATGGCTACACCTTC.

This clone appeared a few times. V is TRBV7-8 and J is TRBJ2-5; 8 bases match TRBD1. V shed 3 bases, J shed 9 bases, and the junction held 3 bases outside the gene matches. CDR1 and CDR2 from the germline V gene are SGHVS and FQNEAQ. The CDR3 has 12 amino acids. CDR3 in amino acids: CASSFTGGPQYF. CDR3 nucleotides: TGTGCCAGCAGCTTTACAGGGGGGCCCCAGTACTTC.

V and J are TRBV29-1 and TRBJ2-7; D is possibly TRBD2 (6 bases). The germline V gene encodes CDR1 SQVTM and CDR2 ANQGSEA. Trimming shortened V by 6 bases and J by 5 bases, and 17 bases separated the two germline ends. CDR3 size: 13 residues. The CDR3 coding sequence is TGCAGCGTCAAAGGCGGGATTAACCACGAGCAGTACTTC. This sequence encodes CSVKGGINHEQYF.

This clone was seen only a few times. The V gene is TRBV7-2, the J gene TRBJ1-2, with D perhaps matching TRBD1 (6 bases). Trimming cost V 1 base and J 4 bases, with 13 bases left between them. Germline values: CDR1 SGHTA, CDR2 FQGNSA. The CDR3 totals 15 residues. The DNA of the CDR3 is TGTGCCAGCAGCTTAGAACTAGGGGGGGCCTATGGCTACACCTTC. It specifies CASSLELGGAYGYTF.

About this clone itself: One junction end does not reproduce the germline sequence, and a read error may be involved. For the CDR3, the DNA is TGTGCCAGTACGCGGGGGCTTGGCTATGGCTACCCCTTC. Protein product: CASTRGLGYGYPF. The chain joins TRBV19 to TRBJ1-2; maybe TRBD1 (6 bases). Germline V CDR1 and CDR2: LNHDA, SQIVND (reference sequence). The CDR3 is made up of 13 amino acids.

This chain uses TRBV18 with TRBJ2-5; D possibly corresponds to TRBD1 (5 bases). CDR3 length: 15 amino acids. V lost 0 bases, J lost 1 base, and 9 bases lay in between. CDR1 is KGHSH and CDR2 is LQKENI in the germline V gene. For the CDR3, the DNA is TGTGCCAGCTCACCACCGAGTAGGGGCCAAGAGACCCAGTACTTC. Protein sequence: CASSPPSRGQETQYF.

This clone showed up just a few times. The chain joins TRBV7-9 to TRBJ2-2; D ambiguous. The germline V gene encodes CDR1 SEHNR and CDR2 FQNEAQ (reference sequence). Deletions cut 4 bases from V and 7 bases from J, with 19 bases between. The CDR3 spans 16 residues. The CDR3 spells CASSSTKHLSGGELFF. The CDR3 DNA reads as TGTGCCAGCAGCTCCACTAAACACCTTTCGGGCGGGGAGCTGTTTTTT.

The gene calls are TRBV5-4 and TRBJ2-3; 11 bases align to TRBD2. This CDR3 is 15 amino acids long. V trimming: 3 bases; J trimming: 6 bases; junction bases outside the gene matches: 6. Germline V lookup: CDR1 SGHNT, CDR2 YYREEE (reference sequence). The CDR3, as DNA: TGTGCCAGCAGCTATAGCGGGGGGGCCATGGATACGCAGTATTTT. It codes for CASSYSGGAMDTQYF.

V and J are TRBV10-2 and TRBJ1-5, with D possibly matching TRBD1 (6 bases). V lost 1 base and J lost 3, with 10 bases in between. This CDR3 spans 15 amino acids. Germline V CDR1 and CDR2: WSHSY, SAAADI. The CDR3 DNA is TGCGCCAGCAGTGAGTGGCAGGGGCTCAATCAGCCCCAGCATTTT. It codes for CASSEWQGLNQPQHF.

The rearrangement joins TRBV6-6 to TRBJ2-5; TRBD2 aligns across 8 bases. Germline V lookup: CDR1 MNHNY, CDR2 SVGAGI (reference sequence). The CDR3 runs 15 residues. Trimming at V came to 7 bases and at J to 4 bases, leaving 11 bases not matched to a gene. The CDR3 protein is CASIAGGGKRETQYF. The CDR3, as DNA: TGTGCCAGCATTGCCGGGGGGGGAAAACGAGAGACCCAGTACTTC.

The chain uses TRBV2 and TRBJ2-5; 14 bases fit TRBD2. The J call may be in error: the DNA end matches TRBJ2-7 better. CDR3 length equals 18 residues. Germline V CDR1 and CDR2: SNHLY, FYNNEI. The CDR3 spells CASSAGTSGGGLVYEQYF. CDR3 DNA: TGTGCCAGCAGCGCCGGGACTAGCGGGGGCGGACTGGTATACGAGCAGTACTTC.

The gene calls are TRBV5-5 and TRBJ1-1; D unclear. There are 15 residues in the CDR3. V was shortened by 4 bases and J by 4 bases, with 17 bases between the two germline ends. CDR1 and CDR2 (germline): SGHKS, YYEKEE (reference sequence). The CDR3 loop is CASSHTGVSGTEAFF. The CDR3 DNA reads TGTGCCAGCAGCCACACCGGGGTCTCGGGCACTGAAGCTTTCTTT.